This TCR beta chain was recorded in a study of blood T cell repertoires in COVID-19. Study details: Samples of COVID-19 (acute and convalescent) were obtained from the United States, Italy and Spain. Nucleic acid was either cDNA or gDNA, and it came from T cells, B-cell-depleted T cells, or PBMCs.

The CDR3 contains 14 residues. Deletions cut 1 base from V and 3 bases from J, with 9 bases between. Germline loops: CDR1 SGHTA, CDR2 FQGNSA. Authors' analysis steps: Amplified reference gene primers provided the basis for estimating nucleated cell counts. Profiled with immunoSEQ multiplex PCR; TCRdb holds only in-frame clones, not every one. The V and J calls and the clone size are those of that table, but D and trimming were determined from the DNA. The profile covers around 200,000 clones, with approximately 87% appearing a single time and roughly 3.6% taken by the ten largest. The clonotype originates from a man younger than 35 with active or convalescent COVID-19. Sequencing was done on a sample of peripheral blood. The chain is built from TRBV7-2 and TRBJ1-1; perhaps TRBD1 as D (5 bases). The DNA of the CDR3 is TGTGCCAGCAGCTTAGTAGGGGTTTACACTGAAGCTTTCTTT. This translates into CASSLVGVYTEAFF.